The present T cell receptor (beta chain) was sequenced within a study of T cells in Graves' hyperthyroidism and ophthalmopathy. Overall study findings and caveats: Within blood appeared most thyroid clonotypes that had expanded above 0.001.

TCR beta CDR3 region amplification was performed from RNA transcripts. Primed by the HTBI set, a first-round RT-PCR was run on the TCR CDR3. Each CDR3 protein gets one entry after TCRdb re-called the multiplex PCR reads with MiXCR. The sample carries under 800,000 distinct CDR3 sequences, less than 15% recorded once. This clonotype was seen many times. Its cognate antigen is unknown. No progression to ophthalmopathy during 18 months of follow-up defined stable disease. Uncontrolled infection, other autoimmune disease, pregnancy or lactation barred patients from enrollment. The source of the PBMCs was 8 to 10 ml of fresh peripheral blood. Looked up from germline, CDR1 is SGHVS and CDR2 is FQNEAQ. V was shortened by 0 bases and J by 5 bases, with 10 bases between the two germline ends. This CDR3 comprises 14 residues.

The sequenced material came from blood. V is TRBV7-8 and J is TRBJ1-2; D is ambiguous. The TCR was taken from a woman between 18 and 30 years old with Graves' hyperthyroidism. CDR3 in amino acids: CASSLASGEYGYTF. The CDR3 DNA sequence: TGTGCCAGCAGCTTAGCTAGCGGAGAATATGGCTACACCTTC.